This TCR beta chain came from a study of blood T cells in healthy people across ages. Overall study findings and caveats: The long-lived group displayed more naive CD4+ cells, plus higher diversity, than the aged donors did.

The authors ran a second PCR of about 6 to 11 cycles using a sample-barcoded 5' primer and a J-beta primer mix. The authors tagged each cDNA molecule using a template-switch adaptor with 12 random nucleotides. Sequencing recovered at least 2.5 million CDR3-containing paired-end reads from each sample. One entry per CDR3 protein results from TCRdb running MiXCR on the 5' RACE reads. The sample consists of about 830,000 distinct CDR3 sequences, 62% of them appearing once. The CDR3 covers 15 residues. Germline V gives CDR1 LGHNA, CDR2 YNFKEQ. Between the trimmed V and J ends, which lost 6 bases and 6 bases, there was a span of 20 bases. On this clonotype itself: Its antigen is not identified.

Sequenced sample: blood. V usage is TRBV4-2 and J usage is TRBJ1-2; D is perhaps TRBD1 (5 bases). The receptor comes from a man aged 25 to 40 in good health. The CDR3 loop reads CASRGLPQGSDGYTF. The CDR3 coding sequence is TGTGCCAGCAGGGGCTTACCCCAGGGTAGCGATGGCTACACCTTC.